This TCR beta chain was identified during a study of shared clonotypes between healthy human individuals. About the research overall: Researchers drew samples from two women and a few men aged 18 to 49.

This clone was counted a single time. Clones were sequenced by immunoSEQ multiplex PCR, and TCRdb holds only the in-frame ones, with some missing. The sample includes around 2,000,000 clones, about 93% of them seen just once. Terminally differentiated effector memory CD45RA+ cells were excluded by CCR7 positive selection of CD45RO-negative cells. The ends lost 3 bases at V and 3 bases at J; junction bases unmatched: 11. Germline V gives CDR1 SGHRS, CDR2 YFSETQ. This CDR3 has 17 amino acids. This sequence joins TRBV5-1 and TRBJ2-2, with 7 bases that match TRBD2. The origin of this receptor is a man aged 18 to 29 in good health. Some clones in this sample may be carry-over from other donors' samples. Source material: naive CD8+ T cells from PBMCs. The DNA of the CDR3 is TGCGCCAGCAGCTGGGGAGGCGGGAGTACTTACACCGGGGAGCTGTTTTTT. Amino acids: CASSWGGGSTYTGELFF. Supplemented by reference TRBV5-1 and TRBJ2-2, the full variable domain reads KAGVTQTPRYLIKTRGQQVTLSCSPISGHRSVSWYQQTPGQGLQFLFEYFSETQRNKGNFPGRFSGRQFSNSRSEMNVSTLELGDSALYLCASSWGGGSTYTGELFFGEGSRLTVL.